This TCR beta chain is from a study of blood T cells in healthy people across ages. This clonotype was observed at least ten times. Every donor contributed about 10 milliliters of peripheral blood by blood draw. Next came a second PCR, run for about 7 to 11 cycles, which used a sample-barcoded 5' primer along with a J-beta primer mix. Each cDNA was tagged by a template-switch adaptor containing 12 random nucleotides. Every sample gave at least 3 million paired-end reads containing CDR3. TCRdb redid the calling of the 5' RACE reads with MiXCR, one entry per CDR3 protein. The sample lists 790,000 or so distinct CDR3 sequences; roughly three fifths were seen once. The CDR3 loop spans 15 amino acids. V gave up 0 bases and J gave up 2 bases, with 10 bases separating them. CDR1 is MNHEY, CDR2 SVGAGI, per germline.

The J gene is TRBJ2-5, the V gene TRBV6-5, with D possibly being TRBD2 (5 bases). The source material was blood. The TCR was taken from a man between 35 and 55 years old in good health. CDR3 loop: CASSYSGREQETQYF. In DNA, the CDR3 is TGTGCCAGCAGTTACTCGGGGAGAGAACAAGAGACCCAGTACTTC.